A selection of T cell receptor beta chains follows, all from one sample in a study of cytomegalovirus exposure and HLA in healthy donors. The method was immunoSEQ multiplex PCR; TCRdb's version includes in-frame clones alone and lacks a portion of them. The sample carries 100,000 to 150,000 clones, roughly three quarters recorded once. Sequencing was done on a sample of PBMCs. The receptors come from a woman in her 40s in good health and CMV-seronegative. The conserved cysteine and the conserved F or W are not part of the CDR3 here.

>TRBV19
ASSIVGLAALQETQY
>TRBV9
ASSWGAGYCYT
>TRBV6-6
ATGTGGGNQPQH
>TRBV5-5
ASSLELGVYGYT
>TRBV7-2
ASSAGQGSNQPQH
>TRBV30
AWSVNGEAF
>TRBV5-1
ASSLAGGLGNEQF
>TRBV7-9
ASSPGQGLNTEAF
>TRBV6-1
ASKQGGEGSGELF
>TRBV5-1
ASRDGQGQADTQY
>TRBV11-2
ASSRGLAPSPEQF
>TRBV5-1
ASSYDGTQTEAF
>TRBV18
ASSPDGAGNIQY
>TRBV27
ASSFADEQY
>TRBV15
ATSRQTGTGVFEQY
>TRBV6-6
ASSEPGQGTYEQY
>TRBV28
ASRAPSGNTGELF
>TRBV5-5
ASSSERESYEQY
>TRBV5-1
ASSLGQGAASYEQY
>TRBV5-8
ASSLLGARNEQF
>TRBV9
ASPGVYGNTIY
>TRBV5-6
ASSLSTGAYNEQF
>TRBV7-9
SSGSVPGELF
>TRBV5-6
ASSLGTGLYNEQF
>TRBV28
ASQWGRGGTEAF
>TRBV6-1
ASSETVDQPQH
>TRBV10-1
ASNPGTSGTDEQF
>TRBV21-1
ASSMEQVVTQY
>TRBV5-6
ASSPELPGNTEAF
>TRBV28
ASKTDRVNSPLH
>TRBV9
ASSVGVGANVLT
>TRBV29-1
SVTPLAGGHNEQF
>TRBV7-9
ASSFGEETQY
>TRBV18
ASSPPGTSYNEQF
>TRBV27
ASSSGANYGYT
>TRBV10-3
AVRKQENDYEQY
>TRBV5-1
ASSSGGTTRGEQY
>TRBV5-1
ASSLGTIGGNTIY
>TRBV6-5
ASSAGETQY
>TRBV4-2
ASSQETSGGVDTGELF
>TRBV6-6
ASSGTGLNTEAF
>TRBV28
ASSPSGFQPQH
>TRBV11-2
ASSLVGLPTQY
>TRBV5-6
ASSLAGEQY
>TRBV11-3
ASSADSTNEQF
>TRBV6-5
ASSRSRTVNIQY
>TRBV6-1
ASSVAGQAPYEQY
>TRBV7-6
ASISPIPGQGNGYT
>TRBV4-2
ASSQMRRTSGKVVSYNEQF
>TRBV7-9
ASSSRQGGGLNTGELF